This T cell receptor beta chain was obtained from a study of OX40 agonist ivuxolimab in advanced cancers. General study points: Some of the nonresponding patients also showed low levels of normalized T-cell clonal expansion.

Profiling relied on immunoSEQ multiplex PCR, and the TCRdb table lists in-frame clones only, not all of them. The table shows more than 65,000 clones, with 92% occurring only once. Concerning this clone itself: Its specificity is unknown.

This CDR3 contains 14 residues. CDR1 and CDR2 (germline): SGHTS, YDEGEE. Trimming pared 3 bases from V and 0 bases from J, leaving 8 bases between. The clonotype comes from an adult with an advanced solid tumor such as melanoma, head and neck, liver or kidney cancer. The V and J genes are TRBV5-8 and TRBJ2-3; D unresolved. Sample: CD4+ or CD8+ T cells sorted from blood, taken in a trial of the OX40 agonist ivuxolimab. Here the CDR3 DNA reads TGTGCCAGCAGCTCGAGATCTAGCACAGATACGCAGTATTTT. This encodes CASSSRSSTDTQYF.